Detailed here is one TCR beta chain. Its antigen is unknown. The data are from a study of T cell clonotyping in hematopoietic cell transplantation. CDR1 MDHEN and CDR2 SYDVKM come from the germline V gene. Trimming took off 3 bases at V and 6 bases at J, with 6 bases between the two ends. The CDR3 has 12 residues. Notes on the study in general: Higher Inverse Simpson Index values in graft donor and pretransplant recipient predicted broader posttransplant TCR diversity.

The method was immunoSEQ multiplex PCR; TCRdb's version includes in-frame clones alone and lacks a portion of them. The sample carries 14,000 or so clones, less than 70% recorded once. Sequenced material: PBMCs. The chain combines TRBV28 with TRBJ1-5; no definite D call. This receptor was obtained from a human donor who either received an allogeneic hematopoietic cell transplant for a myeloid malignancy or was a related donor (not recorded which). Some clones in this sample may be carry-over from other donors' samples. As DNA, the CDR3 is TGTGCCAGCAGTTTGGGTATTCAGCCCCAGCATTTT. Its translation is CASSLGIQPQHF.